This entry features one TCR beta chain sequence. The junction differs from germline at one of its ends, possibly a read error. The entry originates in a study of tumor-infiltrating lymphocytes in oesophageal squamous cell carcinoma. TCRdb re-called the PCR reads through MiXCR, storing one row per CDR3 protein. The data hold about 11,000 distinct CDR3 sequences, with around 53% observed a single time. The sequencing sample was made of esophageal tumor tissue. This TCR derives from a female donor with esophageal squamous cell carcinoma.

DNA of the CDR3: TGTGCCAGCAGAACTACTAGCGGGCCCAGCCGGTTCTTC. Translated: CASRTTSGPSRFF. The rearrangement uses TRBV6-2 or TRBV6-3 and TRBJ2-5, with TRBD2 matching 9 bases. This CDR3 is 13 amino acids long. Germline CDR1 MNHEY, CDR2 SVGEGT.